The 15 T cell receptor beta chains presented below share a single source sample, sequenced in a study of blood T cells in healthy people across ages. The use of a sample-barcoded 5' primer and a J-beta primer mix characterized a second PCR of roughly 7 to 11 cycles. TCRdb redid the calling of the 5' RACE reads with MiXCR, one entry per CDR3 protein. The sample holds approximately 580,000 distinct CDR3 sequences; around 24% are singletons and the top ten take less than 9%. The same sample was also studied in work on T cells of mothers and their children.

The specimen sequenced was blood. All receptors come from a boy younger than 18 in good health.

The chain is built from TRBV24-1 and TRBJ2-4, with TRBD1 identical over 7 bases. Trimming took 4 bases from V and 0 from J; bases not matched to a gene: 2. This CDR3 has 15 amino acids. CDR1 and CDR2 from the germline V gene are KGHDR and SFDVKD. The DNA for the CDR3 is TGTGCCACCAGTGAGGGGACAGTAGCCAAAAACATTCAGTACTTC. It specifies CATSEGTVAKNIQYF.

This clonotype was seen a few times. The chain combines TRBV20-1 with TRBJ2-5, with 7 nucleotides matching TRBD2. V shed 1 base and J 1 base; nucleotides not matched to a gene: 6. The CDR3 extends over 15 amino acids. Germline loops: CDR1 DFQATT, CDR2 SNEGSKA (reference sequence). The CDR3, as DNA: TGCAGTGCTAGAGTGTCCGGGGGGTTCCAAGAGACCCAGTACTTC. This codes for CSARVSGGFQETQYF.

In this sample, this clonotype turned up a few times. The V call is TRBV7-2, the J call TRBJ2-1; no reliable D call. Trimming removed 5 bases at V and 0 bases at J, with 14 bases between. Looked up from germline, CDR1 is SGHTA and CDR2 is FQGNSA. The CDR3 runs 16 residues. The CDR3 sequence: CASSLWSLSSYNEQFF. CDR3 DNA: TGTGCCAGCAGCCTCTGGTCCCTGAGCTCCTACAATGAGCAGTTCTTC.

The V gene is TRBV3-1, the J gene TRBJ2-1, with 10 nucleotides matching TRBD1. This CDR3 spans 15 amino acids. Looked up from germline, CDR1 is LGHDT and CDR2 is YNNKEL (reference sequence). The V gene end was trimmed by 4 bases and the J gene end by 7 bases; junction bases not matched to a gene: 7. The CDR3 DNA follows: TGTGCCAGCAGCCTTCCGGGACAGGGGACGAATGAGCAGTTCTTC. Protein product: CASSLPGQGTNEQFF.

This chain links TRBV28 with TRBJ2-1, with D tentatively TRBD1 (6 bases). Trimming cost V 6 bases and J 4 bases, with 13 bases left between them. CDR1 is MDHEN and CDR2 is SYDVKM in the germline V gene. This CDR3 has 14 amino acids. The CDR3 region has the DNA TGTGCCAGCAGAACAGGGCTAGGATACAATGAGCAGTTCTTC. Translating it yields CASRTGLGYNEQFF.

The J gene is TRBJ2-7, the V gene TRBV9, with TRBD2 as a possible D gene (6 bases). Trimming stripped 0 bases from V and 6 bases from J, with 16 bases between. Germline V gene data show CDR1 as SGDLS and CDR2 as YYNGEE. The CDR3 totals 15 residues. CDR3 bases: TGTGCCAGCAGCGTAGGTTTATTAGGAGGGAGCGAGCAGTACTTC. Translating it yields CASSVGLLGGSEQYF. Using reference TRBV9 and TRBJ2-7 for the parts outside the CDR3, the full variable domain is DSGVTQTPKHLITATGQRVTLRCSPRSGDLSVYWYQQSLDQGLQFLIQYYNGEERAKGNILERFSAQQFPDLHSELNLSSLELGDSALYFCASSVGLLGGSEQYFGPGTRLTVT.

Only a few counts were recorded for this clonotype. The chain carries TRBV10-3 and TRBJ1-5; D uncertain. The germline V gene encodes CDR1 ENHRY and CDR2 SYGVKD. The CDR3 has 13 residues. V was cut by 4 bases and J by 6 bases, with 10 bases left in between. The CDR3 sequence is CAISVTEGQPQHF. Here the CDR3 DNA reads TGTGCCATCAGTGTCACGGAAGGTCAGCCCCAGCATTTT.

This clonotype was counted ten times or more. The chain carries TRBV7-2 and TRBJ2-3; D ambiguous. This CDR3 spans 12 amino acids. Trimming pared 6 bases from V and 5 bases from J, leaving 9 bases between. Germline V gene sequence: CDR1 SGHTA, CDR2 FQGNSA. CDR3 in DNA: TGTGCCAGCAGATTTTTAGGAGATACGCAGTATTTT. This codes for CASRFLGDTQYF. The full variable domain, with the rest looked up from reference TRBV7-2 and TRBJ2-3, is GAGVSQSPSNKVTEKGKDVELRCDPISGHTALYWYRQSLGQGLEFLIYFQGNSAPDKSGLPSDRFSAERTGGSVSTLTIQRTQQEDSAVYLCASRFLGDTQYFGPGTRLTVL.

A word on this clonotype: Since the CDR3 does not end with the conserved phenylalanine or tryptophan, this likely comes from a read error. CDR3 coding DNA: TGTGCCAGCAGTAGCGCGGGGAGCACAGATACGCAGTATTAT. Translation: CASSSAGSTDTQYY. The J gene is TRBJ2-3, the V gene TRBV28; perhaps TRBD2 as D (6 bases). There are 14 residues in the CDR3. From germline, CDR1 is MDHEN and CDR2 SYDVKM. The V gene lost 5 bases and the J gene lost 0 bases, with 9 bases spanning the gap.

The chain recombines TRBV20-1 with TRBJ1-4, with TRBD1 matching over 7 bases. Germline V CDR1 and CDR2: DFQATT, SNEGSKA (reference sequence). The CDR3 is 13 amino acids. V gave up 5 bases and J gave up 7 bases; unmatched junction bases: 7. The CDR3 reads CSAHYRGSEKLFF. In DNA form, the CDR3 reads TGCAGTGCTCACTACAGGGGAAGTGAAAAACTGTTTTTT.

The chain links TRBV12-3 or TRBV12-4 to TRBJ2-5, with 9 bases identical to TRBD1. V lost 3 bases and J lost 3; bases outside the gene matches: 5. The CDR3 is 15 amino acids. The CDR3 bases are TGTGCCAGCAGTTTTGCCGGACAGGGGAAAGAGACCCAGTACTTC. Amino acids: CASSFAGQGKETQYF.

This clonotype appeared a few times. V is TRBV5-1 and J is TRBJ2-7, with D perhaps matching TRBD1 (6 bases). This CDR3 contains 15 residues. V lost 7 bases, J lost 3 bases, and 20 bases lay in between. CDR1 is SGHRS and CDR2 is YFSETQ in the germline V gene. The CDR3 coding sequence is TGCGCCAGCGCTGAAGACAGGACCGGTGGCTACGAGCAGTACTTC. As protein: CASAEDRTGGYEQYF.

The J gene is TRBJ2-5, the V gene TRBV7-2; D is possibly TRBD1 (7 bases). Near its end, the DNA agrees better with TRBJ2-7, so the J call may be wrong. Germline V gives CDR1 SGHTA, CDR2 FQGNSA. CDR3 length: 14 residues. The CDR3 loop reads CASSRGTVAYEQYF. CDR3 sequence (DNA): TGTGCCAGCAGCCGCGGGACAGTTGCCTACGAGCAGTACTTC.

V is TRBV4-2 and J is TRBJ2-5; 13 nucleotides match TRBD2. The germline gives CDR1 LGHNA, CDR2 YNFKEQ. The CDR3 has 16 amino acids. Unmatched junction bases numbered 1, after V lost 0 bases and J lost 3 bases. Written as DNA, the CDR3 is TGTGCCAGCAGCCAAGATGGGACTAGCGGGAAAGAGACCCAGTACTTC. As protein: CASSQDGTSGKETQYF.

The V call is TRBV29-1, the J call TRBJ1-2, with D hard to call. Deletions cut 3 bases from V and 6 bases from J, with 8 bases between. Germline-derived CDR1 and CDR2 are SQVTM and ANQGSEA. This CDR3 region has 11 residues. CDR3 amino acids: CSVDPWDGYTF. The CDR3 nucleotides are TGCAGCGTTGACCCCTGGGATGGCTACACCTTC.